This T cell receptor beta chain was captured by sequencing in a study of immune cell composition in non-small cell lung cancer. Broader study findings: Tumour-reactive clones were not shown to match dominant in vivo tumour clones. Squamous carcinomas (approximately 80%) more often had tumour-associated clones >0.5% than adenocarcinomas (around 35%).

Germline lookup yields CDR1 MNHEY and CDR2 SVGAGI. The CDR3 consists of 15 residues. With 5 bases clipped from V and 3 bases from J, the junction kept 6 bases outside the gene matches. Profiled with immunoSEQ multiplex PCR; TCRdb holds only in-frame clones, not every one. Found here are under 4,000 clones, approximately 85% of them singletons; the top ten hold around 7.7%. This clone was recorded once. What it binds is not known. The chain carries TRBV6-5 and TRBJ1-1; 10 nucleotides agree with TRBD1. Sample: lung tumor tissue. The TCR originated in a human donor with non-small cell lung cancer. Written as DNA, the CDR3 is TGTGCCAGCAGTACCCGACAGGGGGCTTACACTGAAGCTTTCTTT. Protein: CASSTRQGAYTEAFF.